This T cell receptor beta chain stems from a study of cytomegalovirus exposure and HLA in healthy donors. Germline CDR1 reads SGHRS; CDR2 reads YFSETQ. Trimming took 5 bases from V and 11 from J; bases not matched to a gene: 18. The CDR3 length is 15 residues. It was with 60 Vbeta and 13 Jbeta primers that the PCR ran. TCRdb's copy holds only in-frame clones and misses some; the assay was immunoSEQ multiplex PCR. This listing includes 40,000 to 50,000 clones. The origin of this receptor is a woman younger than 45 in good health and CMV-seronegative. Sequenced: PBMCs. This chain joins TRBV5-1 and TRBJ1-1; 7 nucleotides match TRBD1. The CDR3 loop reads CASRSQGNRGDLAFF. The CDR3 DNA follows: TGCGCCAGCAGGTCTCAGGGAAACAGGGGAGATCTGGCTTTCTTT.